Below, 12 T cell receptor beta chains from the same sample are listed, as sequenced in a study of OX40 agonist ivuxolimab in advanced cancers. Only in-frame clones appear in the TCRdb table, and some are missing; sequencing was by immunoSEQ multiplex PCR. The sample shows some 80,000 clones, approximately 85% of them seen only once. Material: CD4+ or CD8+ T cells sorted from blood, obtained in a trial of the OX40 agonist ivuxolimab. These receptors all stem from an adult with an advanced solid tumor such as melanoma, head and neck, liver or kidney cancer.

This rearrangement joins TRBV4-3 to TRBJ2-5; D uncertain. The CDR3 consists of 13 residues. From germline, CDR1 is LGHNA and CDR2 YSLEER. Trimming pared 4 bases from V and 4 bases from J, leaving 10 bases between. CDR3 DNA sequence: TGCGCCAGCAGCCCAAACTTAAGAGAGACCCAGTACTTC. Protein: CASSPNLRETQYF.

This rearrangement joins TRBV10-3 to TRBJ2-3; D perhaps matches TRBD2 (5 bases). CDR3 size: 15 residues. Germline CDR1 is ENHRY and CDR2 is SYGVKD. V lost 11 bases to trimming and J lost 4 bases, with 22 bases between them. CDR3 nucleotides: TGTGCCCTACAAAGCGGCCCTTCGGAGCCAGATACGCAGTATTTT. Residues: CALQSGPSEPDTQYF.

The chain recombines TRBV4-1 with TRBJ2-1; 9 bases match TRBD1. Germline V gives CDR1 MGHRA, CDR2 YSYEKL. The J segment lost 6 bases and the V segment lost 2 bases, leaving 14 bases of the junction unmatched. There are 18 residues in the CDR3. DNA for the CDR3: TGCGCCAGCAGCCAAACCAAGGAGGGGACAGGGTATGGCAATGAGCAGTTCTTC. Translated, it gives CASSQTKEGTGYGNEQFF.

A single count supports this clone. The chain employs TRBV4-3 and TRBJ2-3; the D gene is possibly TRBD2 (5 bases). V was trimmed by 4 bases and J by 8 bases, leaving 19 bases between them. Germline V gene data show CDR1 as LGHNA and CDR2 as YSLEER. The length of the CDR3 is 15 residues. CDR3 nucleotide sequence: TGCGCCAGCAGCCCCCAAATGTCGGGGTCAGGTACGCAGTATTTT. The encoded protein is CASSPQMSGSGTQYF.

The CDR3 is CASSLASIYNEQFF. The CDR3 DNA reads TGTGCCAGCAGCTTAGCCAGTATTTACAATGAGCAGTTCTTC. The V gene is TRBV11-3, the J gene TRBJ2-1; D remains ambiguous. Germline values: CDR1 SGHNT, CDR2 YENEEA. This CDR3 has 14 amino acids. Trimming took 1 base from V and 4 from J, leaving 8 bases between them. The whole variable domain, remainder taken from reference TRBV11-3 and TRBJ2-1, is EAGVVQSPRYKIIEKKQPVAFWCNPISGHNTLYWYLQNLGQGPELLIRYENEEAVDDSQLPKDRFSAERLKGVDSTLKIQPAELGDSAVYLCASSLASIYNEQFFGPGTRLTVL.

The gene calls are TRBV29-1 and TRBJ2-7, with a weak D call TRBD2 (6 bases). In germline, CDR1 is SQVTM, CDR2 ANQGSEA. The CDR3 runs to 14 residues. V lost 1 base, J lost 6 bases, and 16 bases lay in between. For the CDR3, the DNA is TGCAGCGTTGAAGTGGCGGGGTTGCGTGGCGAGCAGTACTTC. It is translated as CSVEVAGLRGEQYF.

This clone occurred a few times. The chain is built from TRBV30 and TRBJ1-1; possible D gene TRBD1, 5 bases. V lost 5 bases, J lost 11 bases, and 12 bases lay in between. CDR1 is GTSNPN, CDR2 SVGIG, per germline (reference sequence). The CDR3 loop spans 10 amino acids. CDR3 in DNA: TGTGCCTGGGGGGCCTCTACCGCTTTCTTT. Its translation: CAWGASTAFF.

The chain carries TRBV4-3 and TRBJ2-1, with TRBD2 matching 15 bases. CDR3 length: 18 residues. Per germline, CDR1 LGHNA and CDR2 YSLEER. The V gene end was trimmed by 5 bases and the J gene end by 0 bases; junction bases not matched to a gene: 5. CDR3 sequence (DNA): TGCGCCAGCAGCTTGGGACTAGCGGGGGGCAGCTCCTACAATGAGCAGTTCTTC. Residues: CASSLGLAGGSSYNEQFF.

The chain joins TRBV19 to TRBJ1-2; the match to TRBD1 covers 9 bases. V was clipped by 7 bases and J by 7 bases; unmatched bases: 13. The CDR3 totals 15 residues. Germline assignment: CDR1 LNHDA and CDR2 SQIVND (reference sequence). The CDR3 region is CASIGGQGAWSGYTF. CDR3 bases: TGTGCCAGTATTGGGGGACAGGGCGCTTGGAGTGGCTACACCTTC.

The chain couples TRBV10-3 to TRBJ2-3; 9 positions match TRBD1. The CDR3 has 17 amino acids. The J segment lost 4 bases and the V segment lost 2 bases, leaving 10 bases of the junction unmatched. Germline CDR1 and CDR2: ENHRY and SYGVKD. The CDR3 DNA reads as TGTGCCATCAGTGAGCTTCGACAGGGGGTTAGGCCAGATACGCAGTATTTT. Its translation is CAISELRQGVRPDTQYF.

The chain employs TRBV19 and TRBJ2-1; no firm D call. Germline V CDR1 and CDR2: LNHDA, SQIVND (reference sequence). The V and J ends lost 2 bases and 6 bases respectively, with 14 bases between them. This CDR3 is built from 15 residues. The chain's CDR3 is CASSITHLYPNEQFF. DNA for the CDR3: TGTGCCAGTAGTATAACCCACCTTTATCCCAATGAGCAGTTCTTC.

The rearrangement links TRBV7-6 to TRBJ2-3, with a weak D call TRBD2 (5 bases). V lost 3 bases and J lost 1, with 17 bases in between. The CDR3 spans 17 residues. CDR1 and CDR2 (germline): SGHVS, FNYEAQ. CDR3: CASSFRTPPRGTDTQYF. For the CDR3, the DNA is TGTGCCAGCAGCTTCCGGACTCCGCCTCGTGGCACAGATACGCAGTATTTT.